Listed below are T cell receptor beta chains from one sample, sequenced in a study of T-cell reconstitution after alpha-beta-depleted transplantation in children. TCRdb analysed the PCR reads with MiXCR anew, one entry per CDR3 protein. The top ten hold over 3% of the sample, which has hundreds of thousands of distinct CDR3 sequences, around 16% seen once. The source was PBMCs from the stem cell graft donor, collected from the stem cell graft. Source of these receptors: a human donor who donated a stem cell graft to a child with acute lymphoblastic leukemia. Each CDR3 is given with its conserved first and last residue. D genes are given only for firm matches. Only part of the rows carry a size: once, few, many, or a class if the clone is expanded.

clone size	D gene	V gene	J gene	CDR3 DNA	CDR3 protein
many	TRBD2	TRBV5-1	TRBJ2-1	TGCGCCAGCAGCTTGCTAGCGGACTCCTACAATGAGCAGTTCTTC	CASSLLADSYNEQFF
many	TRBD1	TRBV12-3/TRBV12-4	TRBJ2-4	TGTGCCAGCAGGGGCAGGGGGCAGGCCATTCAGTACTTC	CASRGRGQAIQYF
few	TRBD2	TRBV6-5	TRBJ2-3	TGTGCCAGCAGTTACTCCCCCGGGGCTAGCGGGAGTTCAGATACGCAGTATTTT	CASSYSPGASGSSDTQYF
.	.	TRBV25-1	TRBJ1-1	TGTGCCAGCAGTCCCCGGGCCCCCCTGGGCGGGGCTTTCTTT	CASSPRAPLGGAFF
few	.	TRBV20-1	TRBJ1-1	TGCAGTGCTGGAGAGAGGGGACACTTT	CSAGERGHF
.	.	TRBV5-2	TRBJ2-2	TGTGCCATGGGCCTTGACGGAGGACTATCCGGGGAGCTGTTTTTT	CAMGLDGGLSGELFF
many	.	TRBV5-1	TRBJ1-4	TGCGCCAGCAGCTTGGAGGCCGGGCCAGGTGAAAAACTGTTTTTT	CASSLEAGPGEKLFF
few	.	TRBV5-1	TRBJ2-1	TGCGCCAGCAGCTTAGAGCATCTAAGCAATGAGCAGTTCTTC	CASSLEHLSNEQFF
many	.	TRBV5-1	TRBJ2-5	TGCGCCAGCAGCTTGGTGGGGGGCCTGGAGACCCAGTACTTC	CASSLVGGLETQYF
few	.	TRBV5-1	TRBJ1-1	TGCGCCAGCAGATTGGGGGACCTCCAGGGGTCCACTGAAGCTTTCTTT	CASRLGDLQGSTEAFF
.	.	TRBV5-1	TRBJ1-2	TGCGCCAGCAGCCCCGCCCCCGAGAGGGCTAACTATGGCTACACCTTC	CASSPAPERANYGYTF
few	.	TRBV5-1	TRBJ2-4	TGCGCCAGCAACCTGGGGGACATTCAGTACTTC	CASNLGDIQYF
.	.	TRBV25-1	TRBJ2-1	TGTGCCAGCGGGTTCAGGTATGAGCAGTTCTTC	CASGFRYEQFF
few	.	TRBV6-2/TRBV6-3	TRBJ2-2	TGTGCCAGCAGCCACCCTGTGGCGTGGGGGTCGAACACCGGGGAGCTGTTTTTT	CASSHPVAWGSNTGELFF
.	.	TRBV4-1	TRBJ1-5	TGCGCCAGCAGCCAAGATTGGGAGGATCAGCCCCAGCATTTT	CASSQDWEDQPQHF
.	TRBD2	TRBV5-6	TRBJ2-1	TGTGCCAGCAGCACCGGGACTAGCTGGAGCTCCTACAATGAGCAGTTCTTC	CASSTGTSWSSYNEQFF
.	TRBD2	TRBV6-1	TRBJ2-1	TGTGCCAGCAGACTAGCGGGAGAGTACAATGAGCAGTTCTTC	CASRLAGEYNEQFF
.	.	TRBV9	TRBJ1-2	TGTGCCAGCAGCTCCAGATGGGGTTTGAACTATGGCTACACCTTC	CASSSRWGLNYGYTF
.	TRBD1	TRBV20-1	TRBJ1-5	TGCAGTGCTCCGAACAACGACAGGGGGCGAGCAATGGGTCAGCCCCAGCATTTT	CSAPNNDRGRAMGQPQHF
few	.	TRBV19	TRBJ1-4	TGTGCCAGTAGTTCGTGGGAGTCTTATGAAAAACTGTTTTTT	CASSSWESYEKLFF
few	TRBD2	TRBV29-1	TRBJ2-7	TGCAGCTCCCGGATGGCGGGGGTTAGCGACGAGCAGTACTTC	CSSRMAGVSDEQYF
few	TRBD1	TRBV29-1	TRBJ1-1	TGCAGCGTTGAATTGGGACAGGGGCTTGGTGAAGCTTTCTTT	CSVELGQGLGEAFF
.	TRBD2	TRBV3-1	TRBJ2-2	TGTGCCAGCAGGAAGAGCGGGGCGAACACCGGGGAGCTGTTTTTT	CASRKSGANTGELFF
few	.	TRBV12-3/TRBV12-4	TRBJ2-3	TGTGCCAGCAGTTTCTCCGGTGGTGGGACAGATACGCAGTATTTT	CASSFSGGGTDTQYF
few	.	TRBV15	TRBJ2-7	TGTGCCACCAGCTGGGGGACGACCAGCTACGAGCAGTACTTC	CATSWGTTSYEQYF
few	TRBD1	TRBV29-1	TRBJ2-1	TGCAGCGTTGAACGGACAGGGAGGAATGAGCAGTTCTTC	CSVERTGRNEQFF
few	.	TRBV20-1	TRBJ2-5	TGCAGTGCTAGAGATAGGGGCAACCAAGAGACCCAGTACTTC	CSARDRGNQETQYF
few	TRBD2	TRBV4-2	TRBJ2-5	TGTGCCAGCAGCCAGGGGGGGGGGACTAGCGGGAGCGCCGCAGAGACCCAGTACTTC	CASSQGGGTSGSAAETQYF
.	.	TRBV9	TRBJ1-2	TGTGCCAGCAGCGTAGCTTCGGCACAGATCTATGGCTACACCTTC	CASSVASAQIYGYTF
few	TRBD1	TRBV7-9	TRBJ2-3	TGTGCCAGCAGCTTTGGGGGACAGAAGGTTACGCAGTATTTT	CASSFGGQKVTQYF
.	TRBD2	TRBV4-1	TRBJ2-1	TGCGCCAGCAGCCAAGATTTGACTAGCGGGCTAAACTCCTACAATGAGCAGTTCTTC	CASSQDLTSGLNSYNEQFF
few	.	TRBV12-3/TRBV12-4	TRBJ1-1	TGTGCCAGCAGTCCCGGTTTGTTTCGTGGAGGGGTGGCTGAAGCTTTCTTT	CASSPGLFRGGVAEAFF
few	TRBD2	TRBV14	TRBJ2-2	TGTGCCAGCAGCCTAAGGAGGACTAGCGTGAACACCGGGGAGCTGTTTTTT	CASSLRRTSVNTGELFF
few	.	TRBV20-1	TRBJ1-5	TGCAGTGCTCCCTCGACCGGAGAGCCCCAGCATTTT	CSAPSTGEPQHF
few	TRBD1	TRBV6-2/TRBV6-3	TRBJ2-2	TGTGCCAGCAGTCCTGGGACAGCCACCGGGGAGCTGTTTTTT	CASSPGTATGELFF
.	TRBD2	TRBV3-1	TRBJ2-1	TGTGCCAGCAGCCGGTTTTCTAGCGGGAGTCAGGATGAGCAGTTCTTC	CASSRFSSGSQDEQFF
.	TRBD2	TRBV5-5	TRBJ2-1	TGTGCCAGCAGCTTGTTTGGACTAGCGGATTACAATGAGCAGTTCTTC	CASSLFGLADYNEQFF